Shown below are 6 T cell receptor beta chains from a single sample sequenced in a study of T-cell memory formation after mild COVID-19. Via MiXCR, TCRdb re-called the 5' RACE reads, giving one row per CDR3 protein. In the table there are 350,000 or so distinct CDR3 sequences, approximately 12% of which are singletons. The sample taken for sequencing was PBMCs or a T cell subset sorted from them (not recorded which). The receptor source for this set is a man between 18 and 35 years old who had mild COVID-19 (a few samples of this study predate the infection). Cell type and time point are not known.

In its sample, this clonotype was seen a few times. The chain carries TRBV4-2 and TRBJ2-3; perhaps TRBD1 as D (5 bases). CDR1 and CDR2 (germline): LGHNA, YNFKEQ. The CDR3 is made up of 16 amino acids. Trimming stripped 0 bases from V and 5 bases from J, with 15 bases between. The CDR3 sequence is CASSQEAQGGGDTQYF. CDR3 nucleotides: TGTGCCAGCAGCCAAGAGGCGCAGGGCGGTGGAGATACGCAGTATTTT.

The CDR3 bases are TGTGCCAGCAGCTCCGACCGACGGGATAACTATGGCTACACCTTC. Its translation is CASSSDRRDNYGYTF. V gene TRBV11-2 combines with J gene TRBJ1-2, with unresolved D. Trimming cost V 4 bases and J 1 base, with 13 bases left between them. CDR1 is SGHAT, CDR2 FQNNGV, per germline. CDR3 length: 15 residues.

The chain recombines TRBV12-3 or TRBV12-4 with TRBJ2-7; D remains unclear. The CDR3 is made up of 13 amino acids. Deletions cut 3 bases from V and 0 bases from J, with 6 bases between. The CDR3 loop is CASSLRNSYEQYF. CDR3 DNA: TGTGCCAGCAGTTTGAGGAACTCCTACGAGCAGTACTTC.

This clonotype appeared a few times. The chain carries TRBV4-1 and TRBJ2-6, with TRBD1 matching over 11 bases. Unmatched junction bases numbered 1, after V lost 1 base and J lost 2 bases. The CDR3 is made up of 17 amino acids. CDR1 and CDR2 (germline): MGHRA, YSYEKL. In DNA, the CDR3 is TGCGCCAGCAGCCAAGGGACAGGGGGCCCTGGGGCCAACGTCCTGACTTTC. Residues: CASSQGTGGPGANVLTF.

In its sample, this clonotype was seen a few times. V gene TRBV25-1 combines with J gene TRBJ1-2; 7 bases are a match to TRBD1. The trim removed 4 bases at V and 7 bases at J, leaving 3 bases unmatched. The CDR3 consists of 12 residues. Germline V gives CDR1 MGHDK, CDR2 SYGVNS. CDR3 sequence reads: CASSAGGGGYTF. The CDR3 DNA follows: TGTGCCAGCAGTGCAGGGGGGGGTGGCTACACCTTC.

This clonotype came up a few times. V gene TRBV6-4 combines with J gene TRBJ1-1; D call uncertain. Trimming pared 3 bases from V and 11 bases from J, leaving 19 bases between. Germline V gene sequence: CDR1 MRHNA, CDR2 SNTAGT. The CDR3 length is 14 residues. The CDR3 spells CASSEFAAGGGAFF. The CDR3 nucleotides are TGTGCCAGCAGTGAATTTGCGGCTGGTGGAGGGGCTTTCTTT.